This T cell receptor (beta chain) was profiled in a study of CD8 T cells in Susac syndrome. With random hexamers, reverse transcription was performed on about 0.45 to 1 ug of RNA. Amplification of TCR beta CDR3 across 54 Vbeta and 13 Jbeta was performed with immunoSEQ multiplex PCR. MiXCR was run by TCRdb on the immunoSEQ multiplex PCR reads, yielding one entry per CDR3 protein. This table holds 150,000 to 200,000 distinct CDR3 sequences, 90% to 95% found once. CDR1 is SGHRS and CDR2 is YFSETQ in the germline V gene. V was pared by 4 bases and J by 6 bases, with 10 bases between. CDR3 length: 12 amino acids. Sequencing of TCR beta covered CD8+ and CD4+ T cells obtained from blood. The CD8+ and CD4+ T cells were negatively isolated, with the TEMRA cells enriched by FACS.

What was sequenced was CD4+ T cells from PBMCs. The clonotype originates from a human donor in good health. This chain uses TRBV5-1 with TRBJ1-2; possibly TRBD1 for D (6 bases). Here the CDR3 DNA reads TGCGCCAGCAGCCTCGGACAGAATGGCTACACCTTC. Encoded protein: CASSLGQNGYTF. Together with reference TRBV5-1 and TRBJ1-2, the CDR3 gives the full variable domain: KAGVTQTPRYLIKTRGQQVTLSCSPISGHRSVSWYQQTPGQGLQFLFEYFSETQRNKGNFPGRFSGRQFSNSRSEMNVSTLELGDSALYLCASSLGQNGYTFGSGTRLTVV.